These 19 T cell receptor beta chains share one sample of origin, sequenced in a study of identifying expanded T cells in peripheral blood. Libraries were prepared by immunoSEQ multiplex PCR; TCRdb keeps only in-frame clonotypes and omits some of them. The repertoire consists of 51,000 or so clones, with 82% occurring once and the leading ten covering less than 15%. The sequencing input was blood. These TCRs come from a person between 18 and 75 years old in good health.

The chain links TRBV6-5 to TRBJ2-7, with TRBD1 as a possible D gene (6 bases). This CDR3 has 13 residues. The germline V and J ends were trimmed by 5 bases and 5 bases, with 13 bases remaining between them. Germline V CDR1 and CDR2: MNHEY, SVGAGI. The CDR3: CASSRAGADEQYF. The DNA for the CDR3 is TGTGCCAGCAGTCGGGCAGGGGCTGACGAGCAGTACTTC.

This chain joins TRBV5-1 and TRBJ2-3; perhaps TRBD1 as D (5 bases). Germline loops: CDR1 SGHRS, CDR2 YFSETQ. Trimming cost V 0 bases and J 2 bases, with 7 bases left between them. The CDR3 runs 14 residues. This CDR3 reads CASSLGQHTDTQYF. The CDR3 bases are TGCGCCAGCAGCTTGGGACAGCACACAGATACGCAGTATTTT.

The chain combines TRBV15 with TRBJ1-1; tentative D call: TRBD1 (5 bases). There are 15 residues in the CDR3. V was cut by 0 bases and J by 4 bases, with 12 bases left in between. The germline gives CDR1 LNHNV, CDR2 YYDKDF (reference sequence). The CDR3 DNA reads as TGTGCCACCAGCAGAGATCGGGGGTGGGGCACTGAAGCTTTCTTT. It is translated as CATSRDRGWGTEAFF.

The chain links TRBV7-2 to TRBJ2-7, with 7 bases matching TRBD2. The CDR3 spans 16 residues. Per the germline V gene, CDR1 is SGHTA and CDR2 is FQGNSA. J lost 2 bases, V lost 5 bases, and 12 bases had no gene match. For the CDR3, the DNA is TGTGCCAGCAGCCCTAGAGGAGGCGGGAGCGCCTACGAGCAGTACTTC. It yields the protein CASSPRGGGSAYEQYF. The variable domain in full, with the rest retrieved from reference TRBV7-2 and TRBJ2-7, is GAGVSQSPSNKVTEKGKDVELRCDPISGHTALYWYRQSLGQGLEFLIYFQGNSAPDKSGLPSDRFSAERTGGSVSTLTIQRTQQEDSAVYLCASSPRGGGSAYEQYFGPGTRLTVT.

The chain links TRBV6-5 to TRBJ2-7; D is unclear. The CDR3 contains 13 residues. The germline CDR1 and CDR2 sequences are MNHEY and SVGAGI. Trimming removed 6 bases from V and 6 bases from J, with 15 bases in between. The CDR3 loop is CASSPRLGREQYV. CDR3 DNA sequence: TGTGCCAGCAGCCCCAGGCTAGGACGCGAGCAGTACGTC.

The chain links TRBV5-1 to TRBJ2-5; D is perhaps TRBD1 or TRBD2 (6 bases each). With 0 bases removed from V and 5 bases from J, the gap between germline ends came to 11 bases. CDR3 length: 14 residues. Germline CDR1 is SGHRS and CDR2 is YFSETQ. CDR3: CASSLVPGAETQYF. The CDR3 nucleotides read TGCGCCAGCAGCTTGGTTCCGGGGGCGGAGACCCAGTACTTC.

This rearrangement joins TRBV27 to TRBJ1-2; possibly TRBD1 for D (5 bases). V lost 6 bases to trimming and J lost 8 bases, with 19 bases between them. The CDR3 spans 14 residues. Germline CDR1 reads MNHEY; CDR2 reads SMNVEV (reference sequence). CDR3 residues: CASSPWVGRGGYTF. The DNA for the CDR3 is TGTGCCAGCAGCCCCTGGGTGGGGCGAGGGGGCTACACCTTC.

The rearrangement joins TRBV29-1 to TRBJ2-3; 9 bases agree with TRBD2. Germline V gives CDR1 SQVTM, CDR2 ANQGSEA. V shed 6 bases, J shed 5 bases, and the junction held 9 bases outside the gene matches. The CDR3 is 14 residues long. CDR3 DNA sequence: TGCAGCGTGTTCATAGCGGGAGTAATAGATACGCAGTATTTT. Residues: CSVFIAGVIDTQYF.

This chain connects TRBV4-2 to TRBJ2-5; tentatively, D is TRBD1 or TRBD2 (5 bases each). This CDR3 has 14 residues. The V gene lost 1 base and the J gene lost 5 bases, with 11 bases spanning the gap. Germline V gives CDR1 LGHNA, CDR2 YNFKEQ. The CDR3 is CASSQAMGVETQYF. CDR3 DNA: TGTGCCAGCAGCCAAGCAATGGGGGTTGAGACCCAGTACTTC.

The V call is TRBV18, the J call TRBJ1-1, with a tentative D call TRBD1 (5 bases). With 3 bases removed from V and 3 bases from J, the gap between germline ends came to 8 bases. The CDR3 loop spans 13 amino acids. The germline gives CDR1 KGHSH, CDR2 LQKENI. CDR3 loop: CASSPDTYTEAFF. The CDR3 DNA is TGTGCCAGCTCACCGGACACTTACACTGAAGCTTTCTTT.

This chain connects TRBV18 to TRBJ1-1; D gene uncertain. Trimming left V 4 bases short and J 2 bases short, with 8 bases between. Looked up from germline, CDR1 is KGHSH and CDR2 is LQKENI. This CDR3 region has 13 residues. The CDR3 nucleotides are TGTGCCAGCTCACGGGGAGATAACACTGAAGCTTTCTTT. Its translation: CASSRGDNTEAFF.

A single count supports this clone. V and J are TRBV6-6 and TRBJ1-1; TRBD1 matches at 7 bases. This CDR3 region has 16 residues. Losses at the gene ends were 6 bases for V and 0 bases for J; bases not matched to a gene: 10. Germline V gene lookup returns CDR1 MNHNY and CDR2 SVGAGI (reference sequence). CDR3 amino acids: CASRDGGQSMNTEAFF. The CDR3 DNA follows: TGTGCCAGCAGAGACGGGGGACAGTCGATGAACACTGAAGCTTTCTTT.

The genes are TRBV5-6 and TRBJ2-5; possibly TRBD1 for D (5 bases). Trimming took 4 bases from V and 5 from J, leaving 18 bases between them. The germline gives CDR1 SGHDT, CDR2 YYEEEE. This CDR3 region has 15 residues. CDR3 coding DNA: TGTGCCAGCAGCCCCTGGAAGGGTAACAGGGAGACCCAGTACTTC. Translation gives CASSPWKGNRETQYF.

The rearrangement uses TRBV5-5 and TRBJ2-7, with a weak D call TRBD1 (5 bases). Trimming took off 1 base at V and 6 bases at J, with 17 bases between the two ends. CDR1 and CDR2 (germline): SGHKS, YYEKEE (reference sequence). This CDR3 is built from 15 residues. In nucleotides, the CDR3 is TGTGCCAGCAGCTTGAACCTGGACATTCCCTCCGAGCAGTACGTC. It specifies CASSLNLDIPSEQYV.

V usage is TRBV5-6 and J usage is TRBJ2-5; 9 bases map to TRBD2. V was clipped by 3 bases and J by 2 bases; unmatched bases: 5. Germline values: CDR1 SGHDT, CDR2 YYEEEE. The CDR3 has 15 residues. CDR3 region: CASSWLLAGQETQYF. CDR3 coding DNA: TGTGCCAGCAGCTGGCTCCTAGCGGGGCAAGAGACCCAGTACTTC.

The V gene is TRBV5-1, the J gene TRBJ1-1; no clear D gene. V was cut by 3 bases and J by 1 base, with 19 bases left in between. The CDR3 spans 17 residues. Germline V CDR1 and CDR2: SGHRS, YFSETQ. This CDR3 reads CASSYLVDPKWNTEAFF. The CDR3 DNA sequence: TGCGCCAGCAGCTACCTCGTGGATCCGAAATGGAACACTGAAGCTTTCTTT.

This chain uses TRBV7-9 with TRBJ1-1, with D perhaps TRBD1 (5 bases). The CDR3 totals 16 residues. Germline CDR1 reads SEHNR; CDR2 reads FQNEAQ (reference sequence). V shed 5 bases and J shed 1 base, with 17 bases lying between them. CDR3 amino acids: CASSADLGAGNTEAFF. As DNA, the CDR3 is TGTGCCAGCAGCGCTGATTTAGGGGCTGGGAACACTGAAGCTTTCTTT.

V is TRBV18 and J is TRBJ1-5; 10 bases agree with TRBD1. Germline V gene lookup returns CDR1 KGHSH and CDR2 LQKENI. The CDR3 covers 16 residues. V lost 3 bases to trimming and J lost 4 bases; unmatched junction nucleotides: 6. The CDR3 region has the DNA TGTGCCAGCTCACCCGGGGGACAGGGGATAAATCAGCCCCAGCATTTT. This codes for CASSPGGQGINQPQHF.

This chain connects TRBV5-1 to TRBJ1-1; D ambiguous. The V gene lost 0 bases and the J gene lost 1 base, with 13 bases spanning the gap. CDR1 is SGHRS and CDR2 is YFSETQ in the germline V gene. The CDR3 contains 16 residues. CDR3: CASSLVVAGRNTEAFF. In DNA, the CDR3 is TGCGCCAGCAGCTTGGTAGTAGCTGGGAGGAACACTGAAGCTTTCTTT.